The next 12 T cell receptor beta chains were all read from a single sample in a study of T cells in Graves' hyperthyroidism and ophthalmopathy. Template material for amplifying TCR beta CDR3 regions consisted of RNA transcripts. TCR CDR3 underwent first-round RT-PCR with the HTBI primer set. MiXCR, run by TCRdb on the multiplex PCR reads, gives a single entry per CDR3 protein. The table records some 460,000 distinct CDR3 sequences, less than 20% of them present only once. Material for sequencing was blood. The receptor source for this set is a woman aged 18-29 years with Graves' hyperthyroidism.

This clonotype showed up many times. This sequence joins TRBV28 and TRBJ2-3, with 8 bases that match TRBD1. CDR3 length equals 14 residues. The germline CDR1 and CDR2 sequences are MDHEN and SYDVKM. V was pared by 7 bases and J by 4 bases, with 7 bases of the junction left unmatched. The CDR3 sequence: CASKDREGSDTQYF. CDR3 nucleotides: TGTGCCAGCAAGGACAGGGAAGGATCAGATACGCAGTATTTT.

The rearrangement joins TRBV28 to TRBJ1-6; weak D call: TRBD1 (6 bases). V lost 2 bases and J 4 bases, leaving 12 bases between the germline ends. There are 16 residues in the CDR3. The V gene's germline CDR1 is MDHEN and CDR2 SYDVKM. The CDR3 DNA is TGTGCCAGCAGTTTAACGGCAGGGGTTTATAATTCACCCCTCCACTTT. Amino acid sequence: CASSLTAGVYNSPLHF.

The table lists this clonotype with a few counts. The chain employs TRBV5-1 and TRBJ2-3; D may be TRBD2 (6 bases). The CDR3 sequence is 15 residues long. The V and J ends lost 4 bases and 2 bases respectively, with 14 bases between them. The V gene's germline CDR1 is SGHRS and CDR2 YFSETQ. CDR3 coding DNA: TGCGCCAGCAGCCTGGGACTTCCGAACACAGATACGCAGTATTTT. Protein: CASSLGLPNTDTQYF.

This clonotype was counted ten times or more. The genes are TRBV7-9 and TRBJ1-2; 8 bases match TRBD1. Germline CDR1 SEHNR, CDR2 FQNEAQ (reference sequence). V dropped 2 bases and J dropped 6; count of bases not matched to a gene: 14. This CDR3 has 17 amino acids. The CDR3 DNA reads as TGTGCCAGCAGCTTAAGTGGAGGACAGGGAGAAAAGGATGGCTACACCTTC. This encodes CASSLSGGQGEKDGYTF.

The chain recombines TRBV3-1 with TRBJ1-3; D uncertain. V lost 1 base and J lost 0, with 7 bases in between. CDR3 length: 15 amino acids. CDR1 LGHDT and CDR2 YNNKEL come from the germline V gene (reference sequence). The CDR3 loop reads CASSQVSFSGNTIYF. The CDR3 region has the DNA TGTGCCAGCAGCCAAGTTAGCTTCTCTGGAAACACCATATATTTT.

This clonotype was seen many times. This chain connects TRBV20-1 to TRBJ2-3; TRBD1 agrees at 7 bases. The V and J ends lost 6 bases and 0 bases, in that order; junction bases with no gene match: 12. This CDR3 is built from 16 residues. The germline V gene has CDR1 DFQATT and CDR2 SNEGSKA (reference sequence). Here the CDR3 DNA reads TGCAGTGCGGAAGCGACAGGGCGCCCTAGCACAGATACGCAGTATTTT. It translates to CSAEATGRPSTDTQYF.

A remark on this clonotype: This sequence may be a read error, since a much larger clone differs from it by one base. The chain recombines TRBV27 with TRBJ2-7, with 9 bases aligning to TRBD1. The CDR3 sequence is 15 residues long. Germline V lookup: CDR1 MNHEY, CDR2 SMNVEV (reference sequence). The CDR3 sequence: CGSSPRDREPYEQYF. The CDR3 DNA reads TGTGGCAGCAGTCCAAGGGACAGGGAGCCCTACGAGCAGTACTTC.

This clonotype was counted a few times. The rearrangement uses TRBV9 and TRBJ2-2; D ambiguous. The CDR3 extends over 16 amino acids. Germline V gene data show CDR1 as SGDLS and CDR2 as YYNGEE. Trimming pared 3 bases from V and 1 base from J, leaving 13 bases between. The CDR3 sequence is CASSETPPGNTGELFF. Written as DNA, the CDR3 is TGTGCCAGCAGCGAAACGCCCCCAGGGAACACCGGGGAGCTGTTTTTT.

In this sample, this clonotype turned up many times. The V gene is TRBV25-1, the J gene TRBJ1-5; a possible D gene is TRBD1 (5 bases). Germline V gene data show CDR1 as MGHDK and CDR2 as SYGVNS. The CDR3 is 14 amino acids. The V gene lost 4 bases and the J gene lost 3 bases, with 10 bases spanning the gap. Here the CDR3 DNA reads TGTGCCAGCAGTGTGGCAGGGTTCAATCAGCCCCAGCATTTT. Amino acid sequence: CASSVAGFNQPQHF.

Details on this clonotype: A junction end diverges from the germline sequence, so it may reflect a read error. V gene TRBV30 combines with J gene TRBJ2-5; TRBD1 might be the D (6 bases). The CDR3 consists of 11 residues. Germline V gene data show CDR1 as GTSNPN and CDR2 as SVGIG (reference sequence). This CDR3 is CAEGEQEAQYF. CDR3 in DNA: TGTGCTGAGGGGGAACAAGAGGCCCAGTACTTC.

In this sample, this clonotype turned up many times. The chain carries TRBV12-3 or TRBV12-4 and TRBJ1-4; tentative D call: TRBD1 (5 bases). Trimming pared 3 bases from V and 4 bases from J, leaving 12 bases between. The CDR3 spans 15 residues. This CDR3 is CASSFGQGDNEKLFF. CDR3 DNA sequence: TGTGCCAGCAGTTTCGGGCAGGGCGATAATGAAAAACTGTTTTTT.

In this sample, this clonotype turned up a few times. The genes are TRBV29-1 and TRBJ2-7, with D possibly being TRBD1 or TRBD2 (5 bases each). The CDR3 has 12 residues. With 6 bases removed from V and 4 bases from J, the gap between germline ends came to 13 bases. Germline V gene data show CDR1 as SQVTM and CDR2 as ANQGSEA. CDR3 sequence: CSVAGTGYEQYF. Written as DNA, the CDR3 is TGCAGCGTAGCCGGGACCGGTTACGAGCAGTACTTC.